Here is one TCR beta chain with its context. Its antigen remains unidentified. Terminally differentiated effector memory CD45RA+ cells were excluded from the naive CD8 cells, which were CD45RO-negative and positively selected for CCR7. Clones were read by immunoSEQ multiplex PCR, and TCRdb kept only the in-frame ones, dropping some. This sample yields 2 million or so clones, of which around 96% are seen a single time; 0.85% to 1.2% belongs to the top ten. The data are from a study of shared clonotypes between healthy human individuals. About the research overall: Serving as donors were a couple of women and three men, whose ages spanned 18 to 49.

Whole-study results and caveats: Few donors restricted represented genetic and exposure-history diversity.

V dropped 1 base and J dropped 2; count of bases not matched to a gene: 7. Per the germline V gene, CDR1 is LGHNA and CDR2 is YSLEER. The CDR3 consists of 18 residues. This TCR was recovered from a man younger than 35 in good health. The chain employs TRBV4-3 and TRBJ2-3; 12 positions match TRBD2. The specimen sequenced was naive CD8+ T cells sorted from blood. CDR3 amino acids: CASSQVGLAGSITDTQYF. Here the CDR3 DNA reads TGCGCCAGCAGCCAAGTGGGACTAGCGGGTTCGATCACAGATACGCAGTATTTT.